One sample yielded the 24 T cell receptor beta chains listed below, sequenced in a study of control samples from healthy donors and cancer patients. The method was immunoSEQ multiplex PCR; TCRdb's version includes in-frame clones alone and lacks a portion of them. Found here are tens of thousands of clones, about nine tenths of them singletons; the top ten hold about a sixth. Input material: blood. The origin of the receptors is a man aged 25 to 45 in good health.

The chain recombines TRBV25-1 with TRBJ2-7; TRBD1 might be the D (6 bases). The germline V gene encodes CDR1 MGHDK and CDR2 SYGVNS. CDR3 length equals 15 residues. Trimming took off 3 bases at V and 0 bases at J, with 12 bases between the two ends. The CDR3 here is CASSDPGVSSYEQYF. As DNA, the CDR3 is TGTGCCAGCAGTGATCCAGGGGTCAGCTCCTACGAGCAGTACTTC.

The V gene is TRBV28, the J gene TRBJ1-5, with a possible D match to TRBD1 (6 bases). The germline V and J ends were trimmed by 2 bases and 9 bases, with 11 bases remaining between them. Germline CDR1 reads MDHEN; CDR2 reads SYDVKM. The CDR3 sequence is 13 residues long. CDR3 coding DNA: TGTGCCAGCAGTTTAAGGGGGTACCGGCCCCAGCATTTT. This sequence encodes CASSLRGYRPQHF.

The V gene is TRBV9, the J gene TRBJ2-7; the D call may be TRBD1 or TRBD2 (5 bases each). The germline V and J ends were trimmed by 4 bases and 5 bases, with 13 bases remaining between them. This CDR3 comprises 13 residues. The V gene's germline CDR1 is SGDLS and CDR2 YYNGEE. The CDR3 DNA sequence: TGTGCCAGCAGCCAGGGACCTACCGACGAGCAGTACTTC. This codes for CASSQGPTDEQYF.

The rearrangement links TRBV3-1 (or the pseudogene TRBV3-2) to TRBJ1-3; D is uncertain. The CDR3 has 14 amino acids. Trimming pared 1 base from V and 2 bases from J, leaving 6 bases between. Germline CDR1 LGHDT, CDR2 YNNKEL (reference sequence). The CDR3: CASSQAAAGNTIYF. CDR3 bases: TGTGCCAGCAGCCAAGCAGCCGCTGGAAACACCATATATTTT.

The chain links TRBV4-2 to TRBJ2-3; TRBD2 matches at 10 bases. Trimming removed 2 bases from V and 6 bases from J; junction bases left unmatched: 11. Looked up from germline, CDR1 is LGHNA and CDR2 is YNFKEQ. The CDR3 spans 17 residues. In DNA, the CDR3 is TGTGCCAGCAGCCAACCGCTCGCAGCGGGAGGGGTGGATACGCAGTATTTT. Amino acid sequence: CASSQPLAAGGVDTQYF.

This chain links TRBV10-3 with TRBJ2-2; 7 bases align to TRBD2. With 5 bases clipped from V and 5 bases from J, the junction kept 5 bases outside the gene matches. CDR3 size: 14 residues. Germline V gene sequence: CDR1 ENHRY, CDR2 SYGVKD. CDR3 in DNA: TGTGCCATCAGTCCGGGGGACTATACCGGGGAGCTGTTTTTT. It codes for CAISPGDYTGELFF.

This chain links TRBV19 with TRBJ1-1, with 7 bases lining up with TRBD1. This CDR3 is built from 16 residues. Germline V gene data show CDR1 as LNHDA and CDR2 as SQIVND (reference sequence). J lost 1 base, V lost 7 bases, and 12 bases had no gene match. The CDR3 sequence: CASTPLRTGENTEAFF. As DNA, the CDR3 is TGTGCCAGTACCCCCCTCCGGACAGGAGAGAACACTGAAGCTTTCTTT.

This clone is a singleton in its sample. The chain employs TRBV5-6 and TRBJ2-2; a possible D gene is TRBD2 (6 bases). This CDR3 contains 17 residues. Germline V gene lookup returns CDR1 SGHDT and CDR2 YYEEEE. V gave up 3 bases and J gave up 0 bases, with 15 bases separating them. Written as DNA, the CDR3 is TGTGCCAGCAGCTCACCTACGGGGGTACCGAACACCGGGGAGCTGTTTTTT. This codes for CASSSPTGVPNTGELFF.

V usage is TRBV7-2 and J usage is TRBJ1-4; 8 positions agree with TRBD1. Germline V gene sequence: CDR1 SGHTA, CDR2 FQGNSA. The CDR3 has 16 amino acids. Trimming cost V 2 bases and J 5 bases; bases outside gene matches: 7. The DNA of the CDR3 is TGTGCCAGCAGCTTAAGAGCAGGGGGCGCAAATGAAAAACTGTTTTTT. This encodes CASSLRAGGANEKLFF.

Here the CDR3 reads CASSLQDSNQPQHF. The CDR3 DNA reads TGTGCCAGCTCGCTTCAAGATAGCAATCAGCCCCAGCATTTT. V usage is TRBV18 and J usage is TRBJ1-5; D ambiguous. V was clipped by 6 bases and J by 0 bases, with 9 bases between them. Looked up from germline, CDR1 is KGHSH and CDR2 is LQKENI. This CDR3 contains 14 residues.

The CDR3, as DNA: TGTGCCAGCAGACCCGGGACTAGCACAGATACGCAGTATTTT. This encodes CASRPGTSTDTQYF. The chain uses TRBV6-5 and TRBJ2-3, with a possible D match to TRBD2 (6 bases). Trimming cost V 6 bases and J 0 bases, with 10 bases left between them. CDR3 length equals 14 residues. Germline loops: CDR1 MNHEY, CDR2 SVGAGI.

This chain connects TRBV29-1 to TRBJ2-7; D perhaps matches TRBD1 (5 bases). Trimming took off 7 bases at V and 4 bases at J, with 14 bases between the two ends. The germline gives CDR1 SQVTM, CDR2 ANQGSEA. The CDR3 length is 12 residues. This CDR3 is CSGGQAPYEQYF. CDR3 DNA sequence: TGCAGCGGGGGCCAAGCCCCATACGAGCAGTACTTC.

The chain has TRBV2 and TRBJ2-7; the D is unclear. The V gene lost 6 bases and the J gene lost 7 bases, with 16 bases spanning the gap. Per germline, CDR1 SNHLY and CDR2 FYNNEI. The CDR3 has 13 amino acids. CDR3 bases: TGTGCCAGCAGGGAACGACCGCACGGGGAGCAGTACTTC. It codes for CASRERPHGEQYF. The whole variable domain, filled in from reference TRBV2 and TRBJ2-7, reads EPEVTQTPSHQVTQMGQEVILRCVPISNHLYFYWYRQILGQKVEFLVSFYNNEISEKSEIFDDQFSVERPDGSNFTLKIRSTKLEDSAMYFCASRERPHGEQYFGPGTRLTVT.

This clone was observed a handful of times. V is TRBV2 and J is TRBJ1-5, with a tentative D call TRBD1 (6 bases). Trimming stripped 2 bases from V and 0 bases from J, with 11 bases between. The CDR3 contains 16 residues. CDR1 and CDR2 (germline): SNHLY, FYNNEI. The CDR3, as DNA: TGTGCCAGCAGTGAAATGACAGGTATTAGCAATCAGCCCCAGCATTTT. Translation gives CASSEMTGISNQPQHF.

The genes are TRBV7-2 and TRBJ1-5; tentative D call: TRBD1 (5 bases). CDR1 and CDR2 (germline): SGHTA, FQGNSA. The CDR3 has 13 residues. The V end lost 1 base, the J end lost 6 bases, and 7 bases lay between the germline ends. The CDR3 DNA reads as TGTGCCAGCAGCTTAGGACAGCTTCAGCCCCAGCATTTT. It specifies CASSLGQLQPQHF.

V is TRBV20-1 and J is TRBJ2-1, with D unresolved. The V gene's germline CDR1 is DFQATT and CDR2 SNEGSKA (reference sequence). There are 11 residues in the CDR3. Trimming stripped 6 bases from V and 7 bases from J, with 10 bases between. This CDR3 is CSAIRANEQFF. The CDR3 DNA follows: TGCAGTGCCATTAGGGCTAATGAGCAGTTCTTC.

This chain joins TRBV7-6 and TRBJ2-1; 10 bases are shared with TRBD2. This CDR3 has 16 amino acids. Trimming took 5 bases from V and 3 from J; bases not matched to a gene: 7. Per germline, CDR1 SGHVS and CDR2 FNYEAQ. This CDR3 is CASSTRTSGYYNEQFF. In nucleotides, the CDR3 is TGTGCCAGCAGCACCCGGACTAGCGGTTACTACAATGAGCAGTTCTTC.

This chain joins TRBV6-2 or TRBV6-3 and TRBJ2-7, with D perhaps matching TRBD1 or TRBD2 (5 bases each). V was pared by 5 bases and J by 4 bases, with 18 bases between. The CDR3 is 15 residues long. In germline, CDR1 is MNHEY, CDR2 SVGEGT. In DNA, the CDR3 is TGTGCCAGCAGTCACCAGGGCGGGTCGACTTACGAGCAGTACTTC. Amino acids: CASSHQGGSTYEQYF.

The count of this clone is one. The V gene is TRBV28, the J gene TRBJ2-7, with TRBD1 as a possible D gene (5 bases). The CDR3 is 14 residues long. Germline CDR1 is MDHEN and CDR2 is SYDVKM. Trimming cost V 6 bases and J 4 bases, with 16 bases left between them. The CDR3: CASSTPGSVYEQYF. The CDR3 nucleotides read TGTGCCAGCAGCACCCCAGGGTCGGTTTACGAGCAGTACTTC.

The chain has TRBV10-2 and TRBJ2-5, with TRBD2 matching 10 bases. Trimming at V came to 3 bases and at J to 3 bases, leaving 4 bases not matched to a gene. Germline loops: CDR1 WSHSY, CDR2 SAAADI. CDR3 length equals 15 residues. CDR3 sequence (DNA): TGCGCCAGCAGTGATGGACTAGCGGATGAAGAGACCCAGTACTTC. This encodes CASSDGLADEETQYF.

The J gene is TRBJ2-2, the V gene TRBV7-2; D is ambiguous. With 4 bases removed from V and 3 bases from J, the gap between germline ends came to 3 bases. Germline CDR1 SGHTA, CDR2 FQGNSA. The CDR3 runs to 12 residues. DNA for the CDR3: TGTGCCAGCAGCTCATACACCGGGGAGCTGTTTTTT. As protein: CASSSYTGELFF.

This rearrangement joins TRBV30 to TRBJ2-7; tentatively, D is TRBD1 or TRBD2 (7 bases each). The CDR3 runs to 12 residues. The V end lost 2 bases, the J end lost 6 bases, and 11 bases lay between the germline ends. CDR1 is GTSNPN, CDR2 SVGIG, per germline (reference sequence). CDR3 bases: TGTGCCTGGAGTCCAGGGGGGGGCGAGCAGTACTTC. Encoded protein: CAWSPGGGEQYF.

The chain has TRBV7-2 and TRBJ2-3; TRBD2 aligns across 10 bases. This CDR3 contains 19 residues. J was trimmed by 2 bases and V by 0 bases; bases with no gene match: 11. Per germline, CDR1 SGHTA and CDR2 FQGNSA. The CDR3: CASSLALASGGLHTDTQYF. The CDR3 region has the DNA TGTGCCAGCAGCTTAGCGCTGGCTAGCGGGGGCCTCCACACAGATACGCAGTATTTT. Full variable domain (remainder filled in from reference TRBV7-2 and TRBJ2-3): GAGVSQSPSNKVTEKGKDVELRCDPISGHTALYWYRQSLGQGLEFLIYFQGNSAPDKSGLPSDRFSAERTGGSVSTLTIQRTQQEDSAVYLCASSLALASGGLHTDTQYFGPGTRLTVL.

This sequence joins TRBV24-1 and TRBJ2-3; D remains ambiguous. Germline CDR1 KGHDR, CDR2 SFDVKD. There are 12 residues in the CDR3. V lost 5 bases, J lost 1 base, and 3 bases lay in between. In DNA form, the CDR3 reads TGTGCCACCAGTGCGGGCACAGATACGCAGTATTTT. This sequence encodes CATSAGTDTQYF.